This is a list of T cell receptor beta chains from one sample in a study of T cell responses to AZD1222 COVID-19 vaccine. TCRdb's copy holds only in-frame clones and misses some; the assay was immunoSEQ multiplex PCR. Of approximately 120,000 clones detected, around nine tenths appear once; the ten largest clones hold less than 6.5%. The sample here was peripheral blood, taken on day 0 of AZD1222 vaccination. Receptors were obtained from an adult in good health. CDR3s include the opening cysteine and the closing phenylalanine or tryptophan. A D gene is named only where the DNA matches it firmly. Not every row has a clone size; where given, it reads once, few, many or a size class.

D	V	J	size	DNA	CDR3
.	TRBV12-3/TRBV12-4	TRBJ2-2	.	TGTGCCAGCACCCCGTGGACCGGGGAGCTGTTTTTT	CASTPWTGELFF
.	TRBV7-2	TRBJ2-7	.	TGTGCCAGCAGCTTGACGGGACATTCCTACGAGCAGTACTTC	CASSLTGHSYEQYF
.	TRBV5-4	TRBJ1-5	few	TGTGCCAGCAGCTTGACAGGCCCGGAGGAATATAGCAATCAGCCCCAGCATTTT	CASSLTGPEEYSNQPQHF
.	TRBV27	TRBJ2-7	.	TGTGCCAGCAGTTCGGGCGATACCTACGAGCAGTACTTC	CASSSGDTYEQYF
.	TRBV6-2/TRBV6-3	TRBJ2-1	.	TGTGCCAGCAGTTACTGGGAAAGCTCCTACAATGAGCAGTTCTTC	CASSYWESSYNEQFF
.	TRBV11-1	TRBJ2-7	.	TGTGCCAGCAGCCGGGACCTGTCCTCCTACGAGCAGTACTTC	CASSRDLSSYEQYF
.	TRBV30	TRBJ2-7	.	TGTGCCTGGACAGGGTGGACCTACGAGCAGTACTTC	CAWTGWTYEQYF
.	TRBV29-1	TRBJ2-7	.	TGCAGCGCCTTTGTACCCGAGATTAGGGAGGGGACAATCTACGAGCAGTACTTC	CSAFVPEIREGTIYEQYF
TRBD2	TRBV5-4	TRBJ2-3	.	TGTGCCAGCAGCCAGGGTAAGCGGGGAAGCACAGATACGCAGTATTTT	CASSQGKRGSTDTQYF
TRBD2	TRBV28	TRBJ2-1	.	TGTGCCAGCAGTGGCCTAGCGGTAACCTACAATGAGCAGTTCTTC	CASSGLAVTYNEQFF
.	TRBV7-3	TRBJ1-1	.	TGTGCCAGCAGCTTAGACGGGACGGTGAACACTGAAGCTTTCTTT	CASSLDGTVNTEAFF
.	TRBV29-1	TRBJ1-1	.	TGCAGCGTTGAGGTTGGGCCTCAGAACACTGAAGCTTTCTTT	CSVEVGPQNTEAFF
.	TRBV27	TRBJ1-5	.	TGTGCCAGCAGTTTATACATGAGGAGCAATCAGCCCCAGCATTTT	CASSLYMRSNQPQHF
TRBD1	TRBV5-1	TRBJ1-4	.	TGCGCCAGCAGCTTGGCTGACAGGGCAACTAATGAAAAACTGTTTTTT	CASSLADRATNEKLFF
.	TRBV28	TRBJ1-6	.	TGTGCCAGCAGACCGAGCTCAAATTCACCCCTCCACTTT	CASRPSSNSPLHF
.	TRBV4-2	TRBJ2-1	.	TGTGCCAGCAGCCAAGGGTCAGGACGGGGGGCCGAGAATGAGCAGTTCTTC	CASSQGSGRGAENEQFF
.	TRBV3-1/TRBV3-2	TRBJ1-5	.	TGTGCCAGCAGCAGGGCGGGGGAGAGGCCCCAGCATTTT	CASSRAGERPQHF
TRBD1	TRBV20-1	TRBJ1-6	.	TGCAGTGCTAGTTCACCGGGACAGGGGAATTCACCCCTCCACTTT	CSASSPGQGNSPLHF
.	TRBV12-3/TRBV12-4	TRBJ2-7	once	TGTGCCAGCAGCTCCCGTAGCTACGAGCAGTACTTC	CASSSRSYEQYF
.	TRBV7-9	TRBJ1-5	.	TGTGCCAGCAGCTCAACGGGGACCTCATATCAGCCCCAGCATTTT	CASSSTGTSYQPQHF
.	TRBV19	TRBJ1-2	.	TGTGCCAGTAGTCCCCGGGCAGGGAGTACCGGCTACACCTTC	CASSPRAGSTGYTF
TRBD2	TRBV7-7	TRBJ2-2	.	TGTGCCAGCAGCTTAGGGACTAGCGGTACCGGGGAGCTGTTTTTT	CASSLGTSGTGELFF
.	TRBV10-3	TRBJ2-2	.	TGTGCCATCAGTGCGGGGGCAGGGGACACCGGGGAGCTGTTTTTT	CAISAGAGDTGELFF
.	TRBV5-1	TRBJ1-1	.	TGCGCCAGCAGCATCGGGACGGCGAACACTGAAGCTTTCTTT	CASSIGTANTEAFF
.	TRBV7-2	TRBJ2-5	once	TGTGCCAGCAGCCCCAGATCGGGACTCTACCAAGAGACCCAGTACTTC	CASSPRSGLYQETQYF
.	TRBV4-3	TRBJ1-1	once	TGCGCCAGCAGCCACCATTCCTTGAACACTGAAGCTTTCTTT	CASSHHSLNTEAFF
.	TRBV18	TRBJ2-1	.	TGTGCCAGCTCACCGTCCGGGGCGGTTCCTCCTCCCTTGCAGTTCTTC	CASSPSGAVPPPLQFF
.	TRBV11-3	TRBJ2-3	.	TGTGCCAGCAGCCAGTCCCACAGGGATACGCAGTATTTT	CASSQSHRDTQYF
.	TRBV7-8	TRBJ1-6	.	TGTGCCAGCAGCCGAGACAGGTTAGGATCACCCCTCCACTTT	CASSRDRLGSPLHF
TRBD1	TRBV11-3	TRBJ1-6	.	TGTGCCAGCAGCTCGGGACAGATCCCACCCCTCCACTTT	CASSSGQIPPLHF